This record concerns one T cell receptor (beta chain) sequence. Recruits, aged roughly 18 to 95 years, lived in 25 or so US areas. Clinical history as reported by participants underpinned cohort assignment. The sample originates from a study of blood T cell repertoires in COVID-19. How the authors handled the data: Counts of nucleated cells, estimated from reference gene primer amplification, were obtained. The assay was immunoSEQ multiplex PCR, and TCRdb's table has in-frame clones only and misses some. V, J and clone size are taken as reported in that table, and D and trimming were inferred from the DNA itself. The table includes roughly 220,000 clones, 70% to 90% detected once. This sequence originates from a woman between 45 and 65 years old with acute COVID-19. Material for sequencing was PBMCs or T cells enriched from blood (not recorded which).

CDR3 bases: TGTGCCAGTAGTATAGGGCTAGCGGGAGGCTACGAGCAGTACTTC. It encodes CASSIGLAGGYEQYF. The J gene is TRBJ2-7, the V gene TRBV19, with TRBD2 identical over 11 bases. Losses at the gene ends were 1 base for V and 3 bases for J; bases not matched to a gene: 2. The length of the CDR3 is 15 residues. Per germline, CDR1 LNHDA and CDR2 SQIVND (reference sequence).